This TCR beta chain stems from a study of blood T cells in healthy people across ages. In this sample, this clonotype turned up once. The second PCR ran roughly 6 to 11 cycles with a sample-barcoded 5' primer and J-beta primers. Each CDR3 protein is one row after TCRdb ran MiXCR on the 5' RACE reads. The sample includes some 880,000 distinct CDR3 sequences, roughly 34% seen only once; the top ten take over 10%. V lost 3 bases and J lost 7; bases outside the gene matches: 10. The CDR3 runs to 16 residues. Looked up from germline, CDR1 is SGHDN and CDR2 is FVKESK. This chain joins TRBV14 and TRBJ2-1, with TRBD2 matching 9 bases. Sequences were obtained from blood. This TCR came from a man younger than 35 in good health. CDR3 loop: CASSQFPGLASNEQFF. The CDR3 DNA reads TGTGCCAGCAGCCAGTTTCCGGGACTAGCTTCTAATGAGCAGTTCTTC. Drawing the rest from reference TRBV14 and TRBJ2-1, the complete variable domain is EAGVTQFPSHSVIEKGQTVTLRCDPISGHDNLYWYRRVMGKEIKFLLHFVKESKQDESGMPNNRFLAERTGGTYSTLKVQPAELEDSGVYFCASSQFPGLASNEQFFGPGTRLTVL.